Sequencing of this TCR beta chain was carried out in a study of T cell therapy after organ transplantation. Trimming at V came to 3 bases and at J to 7 bases, leaving 10 bases not matched to a gene. This CDR3 has 17 amino acids. Germline assignment: CDR1 SGHRS and CDR2 YFSETQ. Only in-frame clones appear in the TCRdb table, and some are missing; sequencing was by immunoSEQ multiplex PCR. The table lists approximately 52,000 clones, less than 95% of them singletons, with roughly 3% in the top ten. A word on this clone: Its antigen is still unknown.

Sample: CD8+ T cells from blood, taken before autologous CMV-specific T cell therapy. The TCR was taken from a human patient who had received a solid organ transplant and had CMV disease. The rearrangement joins TRBV5-1 to TRBJ2-1; 13 positions match TRBD2. For the CDR3, the DNA is TGCGCCAGCAGCTCCGGACTAGCGGGAGCAGGGGGGAATGAGCAGTTCTTC. Translation gives CASSSGLAGAGGNEQFF.